These 28 T cell receptor beta chains were all obtained from the same sample, sequenced in a study of shared clonotypes between healthy human individuals (dated by TCRdb to 2018 to 2020). The library relied on the immunoSEQ multiplex PCR assay. TCRdb retrieved this table from immuneACCESS and kept in-frame rearrangements only. Not all clones are present; in checked studies, unresolved V genes account for under half, and no reason is known for the remainder. This sample comprises millions of clones, approximately 95% of them detected only once. Roughly 1% of the sample rests with the top ten. CD8 naive samples were obtained by positive selection for CCR7 among CD45RO-negative cells, yielding a CD45RA+CCR7+ population from which TemRA cells were excluded. Sample: naive CD8+ T cells sorted from blood. The cell subset or site label on this specimen signifies: CD45RA+CCR7+. These receptors came from a man between 18 and 35 years old in good health.

This chain connects TRBV6-4 to TRBJ1-6; D perhaps matches TRBD1 (6 bases). Germline assignment: CDR1 MRHNA and CDR2 SNTAGT. The CDR3 loop spans 15 amino acids. The V and J ends lost 5 bases and 0 bases respectively, with 8 bases between them. This CDR3 is CASSTDSSYNSPLHF. Here the CDR3 DNA reads TGTGCCAGCAGTACGGACAGCTCCTATAATTCACCCCTCCACTTT.

Note on this clone: The same CDR3 can be traced to other DNA sequences in this sample. The rearrangement uses TRBV18 and TRBJ2-5, with D tentatively TRBD1 (6 bases). The CDR3 has 14 residues. V was shortened by 3 bases and J by 3 bases, with 11 bases between the two germline ends. CDR1 and CDR2 (germline): KGHSH, LQKENI. CDR3 DNA: TGTGCCAGCTCACCCCCGGCAGGGGAAGAGACCCAGTACTTC. Translated, it gives CASSPPAGEETQYF.

The J gene is TRBJ2-1, the V gene TRBV6-1; TRBD1 is a possible D gene (7 bases). V lost 1 base, J lost 7 bases, and 17 bases lay in between. The CDR3 totals 16 residues. CDR1 and CDR2 from the germline V gene are MNHNS and SASEGT. The CDR3: CASSEDAGQPRNEQFF. CDR3 nucleotides: TGTGCCAGCAGTGAAGATGCGGGACAGCCGAGAAATGAGCAGTTCTTC.

For this clone: Other DNA sequences in this specimen translate into the identical CDR3. The chain has TRBV7-9 and TRBJ2-7; unclear D gene. This CDR3 region has 12 residues. CDR1 and CDR2 from the germline V gene are SEHNR and FQNEAQ (reference sequence). Trimming pared 3 bases from V and 2 bases from J, leaving 5 bases between. The CDR3 sequence: CASSLGTYEQYF. For the CDR3, the DNA is TGTGCCAGCAGCTTGGGTACCTACGAGCAGTACTTC.

The V call is TRBV29-1, the J call TRBJ1-2; the D is unclear. Germline CDR1 is SQVTM and CDR2 is ANQGSEA. The V and J ends lost 0 bases and 0 bases respectively, with 14 bases between them. The CDR3 has 16 residues. CDR3 bases: TGCAGCGTTGAAGATCGAACGGGAGTCTCTAACTATGGCTACACCTTC. It translates to CSVEDRTGVSNYGYTF.

As DNA, the CDR3 is TGTGCCAGCAGTGAGAACGAGGAGACCCAGTACTTC. Translated: CASSENEETQYF. The gene calls are TRBV2 and TRBJ2-5; D gene unclear. V was shortened by 3 bases and J by 5 bases, with 7 bases between the two germline ends. Germline CDR1 and CDR2: SNHLY and FYNNEI. The CDR3 is 12 amino acids.

V is TRBV10-3 and J is TRBJ2-1; perhaps TRBD2 as D (6 bases). The CDR3 totals 19 residues. The germline CDR1 and CDR2 sequences are ENHRY and SYGVKD. Trimming shortened V by 6 bases and J by 5 bases, and 29 bases separated the two germline ends. CDR3 sequence reads: CAISRLDHKEPPFDNEQFF. CDR3 coding DNA: TGTGCCATCAGCCGACTAGATCACAAGGAGCCACCATTCGACAATGAGCAGTTCTTC.

This clone occurred once. The rearrangement joins TRBV4-3 to TRBJ2-3, with a possible D match to TRBD2 (5 bases). CDR1 is LGHNA and CDR2 is YSLEER in the germline V gene. This CDR3 comprises 15 residues. The ends were cut back, 2 bases at V and 4 bases at J, with 13 bases in the middle. Written as DNA, the CDR3 is TGCGCCAGCAGCCAATTCGGGCCACTAGCAGATACGCAGTATTTT. Amino acids: CASSQFGPLADTQYF.

The CDR3 spells CASSWDRGMNTEAFF. In DNA form, the CDR3 reads TGTGCCAGCAGTTGGGACAGGGGCATGAACACTGAAGCTTTCTTT. The chain joins TRBV27 to TRBJ1-1; 10 bases are shared with TRBD1. The ends lost 4 bases at V and 0 bases at J; junction bases unmatched: 2. The length of the CDR3 is 15 residues. In germline, CDR1 is MNHEY, CDR2 SMNVEV (reference sequence).

Worth noting for this clone: This sample also contains other DNA sequences that code for the same CDR3. The chain couples TRBV12-5 to TRBJ2-7, with 9 bases that match TRBD2. CDR1 is LGHNT and CDR2 is FRNRAP in the germline V gene. The CDR3 loop spans 15 amino acids. Trimming at V came to 1 base and at J to 1 base, leaving 2 bases not matched to a gene. The CDR3 nucleotides are TGTGCTAGTGGTTTGGGGCTAGCGGGATCCTACGAGCAGTACTTC. It translates to CASGLGLAGSYEQYF.

This chain links TRBV27 with TRBJ2-3; D uncertain. Trimming shortened V by 4 bases and J by 0 bases, and 8 bases separated the two germline ends. The length of the CDR3 is 14 residues. CDR1 is MNHEY and CDR2 is SMNVEV in the germline V gene (reference sequence). The CDR3 DNA is TGTGCCAGCAGTTATGGGGTGAGCACAGATACGCAGTATTTT. Protein: CASSYGVSTDTQYF.

The rearrangement joins TRBV6-1 to TRBJ2-7; possible D gene TRBD1, 6 bases. V lost 3 bases, J lost 0 bases, and 12 bases lay in between. The CDR3 is 15 amino acids. CDR1 MNHNS and CDR2 SASEGT come from the germline V gene. The CDR3 protein is CASSDPTGSSYEQYF. The CDR3 region has the DNA TGTGCCAGCAGTGATCCGACAGGAAGCTCCTACGAGCAGTACTTC.

The chain is built from TRBV6-6 and TRBJ2-3; D is unresolved. The CDR3 sequence is 16 residues long. Germline V lookup: CDR1 MNHNY, CDR2 SVGAGI (reference sequence). With 1 base removed from V and 1 base from J, the gap between germline ends came to 12 bases. Here the CDR3 reads CASSYFDKAGTDTQYF. The CDR3, as DNA: TGTGCCAGCAGTTACTTTGACAAGGCCGGCACAGATACGCAGTATTTT.

This clone appeared once. This chain connects TRBV19 to TRBJ2-2; 11 bases are a match to TRBD1. Looked up from germline, CDR1 is LNHDA and CDR2 is SQIVND (reference sequence). CDR3 size: 15 residues. V trimming: 7 bases; J trimming: 7 bases; junction bases outside the gene matches: 8. In nucleotides, the CDR3 is TGTGCCAGTACCGAGGGACAGGGGGAGTACGGGGAGCTGTTTTTT. Protein product: CASTEGQGEYGELFF.

The chain carries TRBV10-2 and TRBJ1-1, with D uncertain. Germline lookup yields CDR1 WSHSY and CDR2 SAAADI. Trimming cost V 6 bases and J 1 base, with 18 bases left between them. CDR3 size: 16 residues. The CDR3: CASRPPELTRNTEAFF. DNA for the CDR3: TGCGCCAGCAGACCTCCCGAGCTGACAAGGAACACTGAAGCTTTCTTT.

The chain recombines TRBV13 with TRBJ2-5; D possibly corresponds to TRBD1 (6 bases). Trimming stripped 5 bases from V and 3 bases from J, with 13 bases between. Per the germline V gene, CDR1 is PRHDT and CDR2 is FYEKMQ (reference sequence). The CDR3 totals 14 residues. CDR3 amino acids: CASSIGQWEETQYF. For the CDR3, the DNA is TGTGCCAGCAGCATCGGACAGTGGGAAGAGACCCAGTACTTC.

On this clone itself: In the same sample, other DNA sequences code for this CDR3. The chain's CDR3 is CASSPGQGVTYEQYF. The CDR3, as DNA: TGCGCCAGCAGCCCAGGACAGGGCGTTACCTACGAGCAGTACTTC. The chain links TRBV4-1 to TRBJ2-7; 8 nucleotides line up with TRBD1. J gave up 2 bases and V 4 bases, and 7 bases lay outside the gene matches. Germline-derived CDR1 and CDR2 are MGHRA and YSYEKL. The CDR3 is 15 residues long.

The gene calls are TRBV28 and TRBJ2-7, with 8 bases identical to TRBD1. Germline CDR1 is MDHEN and CDR2 is SYDVKM. The length of the CDR3 is 14 residues. V trimming: 8 bases; J trimming: 2 bases; junction bases outside the gene matches: 8. CDR3 DNA sequence: TGTGCCAGCTCAGTCCGGGACAGGACCTACGAGCAGTACTTC. As protein: CASSVRDRTYEQYF.

This chain links TRBV9 with TRBJ1-1; D might be TRBD1 (6 bases). The CDR3 has 15 residues. CDR1 SGDLS and CDR2 YYNGEE come from the germline V gene. V lost 3 bases and J lost 3, with 15 bases in between. The CDR3 nucleotides read TGTGCCAGCAGCGAAGGGGGGCTGGGGGACACTGAAGCTTTCTTT. Its protein product is CASSEGGLGDTEAFF.

The V and J genes are TRBV9 and TRBJ2-2, with D unresolved. In germline, CDR1 is SGDLS, CDR2 YYNGEE. This CDR3 is 13 amino acids long. Trimming cost V 5 bases and J 6 bases, with 11 bases left between them. CDR3 region: CASRNSPAGELFF. Written as DNA, the CDR3 is TGTGCCAGCAGAAACAGTCCGGCCGGGGAGCTGTTTTTT. The entire variable domain, with the rest obtained from reference TRBV9 and TRBJ2-2, is as follows: DSGVTQTPKHLITATGQRVTLRCSPRSGDLSVYWYQQSLDQGLQFLIQYYNGEERAKGNILERFSAQQFPDLHSELNLSSLELGDSALYFCASRNSPAGELFFGEGSRLTVL.

The J gene is TRBJ2-2, the V gene TRBV19; no reliable D call. The CDR3 runs 15 residues. CDR1 is LNHDA, CDR2 SQIVND, per germline (reference sequence). Trimming cost V 2 bases and J 6 bases, with 13 bases left between them. CDR3 nucleotide sequence: TGTGCCAGTAGTATATCCCTATTTACTTCCGGGGAGCTGTTTTTT. Protein product: CASSISLFTSGELFF.

The chain couples TRBV5-1 to TRBJ2-5; 12 bases are shared with TRBD2. CDR3 size: 17 residues. Germline-derived CDR1 and CDR2 are SGHRS and YFSETQ. The V gene end was trimmed by 0 bases and the J gene end by 4 bases; junction bases not matched to a gene: 7. CDR3 sequence reads: CASSLEGLAGKIETQYF. The DNA for the CDR3 is TGCGCCAGCAGCTTGGAAGGACTAGCGGGAAAAATAGAGACCCAGTACTTC.

For this clone: The sample holds other DNA sequences that translate to the same CDR3. The chain recombines TRBV6-5 with TRBJ2-5, with D possibly being TRBD2 (7 bases). CDR3 length: 15 residues. Germline values: CDR1 MNHEY, CDR2 SVGAGI. With 3 bases removed from V and 5 bases from J, the gap between germline ends came to 16 bases. CDR3 region: CASSYSGGGRETQYF. CDR3 nucleotide sequence: TGTGCCAGCAGTTATTCAGGCGGGGGCAGGGAGACCCAGTACTTC.

The V call is TRBV20-1, the J call TRBJ2-2; D unresolved. The CDR3 covers 10 residues. V lost 5 bases and J lost 3, with 1 base in between. The germline V gene has CDR1 DFQATT and CDR2 SNEGSKA (reference sequence). CDR3 coding DNA: TGCAGTGCTTACACCGGGGAGCTGTTTTTT. Translated: CSAYTGELFF.

The V call is TRBV7-9, the J call TRBJ1-4; D is perhaps TRBD1 (6 bases). CDR1 SEHNR and CDR2 FQNEAQ come from the germline V gene (reference sequence). The V end was cut by 8 bases, the J end by 8 bases, with 18 bases between. This CDR3 contains 14 residues. The CDR3 reads CASGILQGPEKLFF. DNA of the CDR3: TGTGCCAGCGGCATTTTACAGGGCCCCGAAAAACTGTTTTTT.

The chain recombines TRBV27 with TRBJ1-5; D is ambiguous. In germline, CDR1 is MNHEY, CDR2 SMNVEV (reference sequence). V dropped 4 bases and J dropped 3 bases, with 7 bases sitting between them. This CDR3 has 13 amino acids. This CDR3 is CASSYNLNQPQHF. The CDR3 DNA is TGTGCCAGCAGTTACAACCTCAATCAGCCCCAGCATTTT.

V is TRBV15 and J is TRBJ2-3, with unresolved D. Germline values: CDR1 LNHNV, CDR2 YYDKDF (reference sequence). V dropped 5 bases and J dropped 4 bases, with 13 bases sitting between them. This CDR3 is 14 amino acids long. DNA for the CDR3: TGTGCCACCAGCCGGACCCCGATCCCAGATACGCAGTATTTT. Translating gives CATSRTPIPDTQYF. The complete variable domain, with remaining parts taken from reference TRBV15 and TRBJ2-3, reads DAMVIQNPRYQVTQFGKPVTLSCSQTLNHNVMYWYQQKSSQAPKLLFHYYDKDFNNEADTPDNFQSRRPNTSFCFLDIRSPGLGDTAMYLCATSRTPIPDTQYFGPGTRLTVL.

Points on this clone: The sample contains more than one DNA sequence encoding this CDR3. The chain is built from TRBV28 and TRBJ1-1; perhaps TRBD1 as D (6 bases). The germline V gene has CDR1 MDHEN and CDR2 SYDVKM. The CDR3 is made up of 14 amino acids. V was cut by 3 bases and J by 1 base, with 9 bases left in between. The CDR3 here is CASSFRGGNTEAFF. The CDR3 DNA reads TGTGCCAGCAGTTTCAGGGGTGGGAACACTGAAGCTTTCTTT. The variable domain in full, with the rest retrieved from reference TRBV28 and TRBJ1-1, is DVKVTQSSRYLVKRTGEKVFLECVQDMDHENMFWYRQDPGLGLRLIYFSYDVKMKEKGDIPEGYSVSREKKERFSLILESASTNQTSMYLCASSFRGGNTEAFFGQGTRLTVV.